A selection of T cell receptor beta chains follows, all from one sample in a study of blood T cell repertoires in COVID-19. Using immunoSEQ multiplex PCR, the repertoire was profiled, and TCRdb retains in-frame clones only, with some absent. The sample contains roughly 320,000 clones, 90% of which appear only once. The sequenced sample was PBMCs or T cells enriched from blood (not recorded which). All receptors come from a young woman who had been exposed to COVID-19. CDR3s include the opening cysteine and the closing phenylalanine or tryptophan. Fields, in order: CDR3 DNA, CDR3 protein, CDR3 length, clone size, V gene, J gene, D gene. The D gene is left open where the match is weak. Clone size appears in some rows only: once, few, many, or a class for an expanded clone.

TGTGCCAGCAGCGTAGTGAACAGGGGTGGAACCGGGGAGCTGTTTTTT	CASSVVNRGGTGELFF	16	once	TRBV9	TRBJ2-2	TRBD1
TGTGCCAGCAGCCCTTATCGCAATCAGCCCCAGCATTTT	CASSPYRNQPQHF	13	-	TRBV5-5	TRBJ1-5	-
TGTGCCAGCAGCCAGGAACTCGGGACAGGGGGATACAATGAGCAGTTCTTC	CASSQELGTGGYNEQFF	17	few	TRBV11-2	TRBJ2-1	TRBD1
TGTGCCAGCAGTGAAGGGGCAGAGAACACTGAAGCTTTCTTT	CASSEGAENTEAFF	14	-	TRBV6-1	TRBJ1-1	-
TGTGCCATCAGTGATACCCCCGGACAGGGGTCAGAGACCCAGTACTTC	CAISDTPGQGSETQYF	16	-	TRBV10-3	TRBJ2-5	TRBD1
TGTGCCAGCAGCTTGAAAGGGGCTGTTTCGGATACGCAGTATTTT	CASSLKGAVSDTQYF	15	once	TRBV5-8	TRBJ2-3	-
TGCGCCAGCAGCTTGAGGGACTTAAACACCGGGGAGCTGTTTTTT	CASSLRDLNTGELFF	15	-	TRBV5-1	TRBJ2-2	-
TGTGCCAGCAGTGAATCAACCATATTCTATGGAGCCAAAAACATTCAGTACTTC	CASSESTIFYGAKNIQYF	18	-	TRBV6-1	TRBJ2-4	-
TGTGCCAGCACAAGAACTATGGAAGCTTTCTTT	CASTRTMEAFF	11	-	TRBV2	TRBJ1-1	-
TGTGCCAGCAGCTTTCGGACAGGGCCGAGTACGCAGTATTTT	CASSFRTGPSTQYF	14	-	TRBV5-6	TRBJ2-3	TRBD1
TGTGCCAGCAGTCCTCGACAGGGGGTGACTAATGAAAAACTGTTTTTT	CASSPRQGVTNEKLFF	16	once	TRBV27	TRBJ1-4	TRBD1
TGTGCCAGCAGCGCGCAGACAGGGTTCGGAAACACCATATATTTT	CASSAQTGFGNTIYF	15	-	TRBV13	TRBJ1-3	TRBD1
TGTGCCAGCAGCTTGGGGTCGGGGAGAGACACAGATACGCAGTATTTT	CASSLGSGRDTDTQYF	16	-	TRBV5-4	TRBJ2-3	-
TGCAGCGGATGGACAGTCCTCTCCAATAACTATGGCTACACCTTC	CSGWTVLSNNYGYTF	15	once	TRBV29-1	TRBJ1-2	-
TGTGCCACCAGTGCCTCTGGGGGGGGCGATAGCACTGAAGCTTTCTTT	CATSASGGGDSTEAFF	16	-	TRBV24-1	TRBJ1-1	-
TGCGCCAGCAGCTTGGGTGGGGGGAATCAGCCCCAGCATTTT	CASSLGGGNQPQHF	14	-	TRBV5-1	TRBJ1-5	-
TGTGCCACCGCTAGTGGCAATAACTATGGCTACACCTTC	CATASGNNYGYTF	13	-	TRBV27	TRBJ1-2	-
TGCGCCAGCAGCTCCCGACAGGGGCCAGGCTCCTACGAGCAGTACTTC	CASSSRQGPGSYEQYF	16	once	TRBV5-1	TRBJ2-7	TRBD1
TGTGCCAGCTCACCTGCGTGGGAGGGCACTGAAGCTTTCTTT	CASSPAWEGTEAFF	14	-	TRBV18	TRBJ1-1	-
TGTGCCAGCAGGAAGGCCGGGACAGGTATCCTCTATGGCTACACCTTC	CASRKAGTGILYGYTF	16	-	TRBV27	TRBJ1-2	TRBD1
TGTGCCTGGAGTGTAGGGACAGGGGCGCACGGATATGGCTACACCTTC	CAWSVGTGAHGYGYTF	16	-	TRBV30	TRBJ1-2	TRBD1
TGCGCCAGCAGCCAAGATCGGCAGGGGACCTACAATGAGCAGTTCTTC	CASSQDRQGTYNEQFF	16	-	TRBV4-3	TRBJ2-1	-
TGTGCCAGCAGTCGGGACACCTATCAGCCCCAGCATTTT	CASSRDTYQPQHF	13	-	TRBV6-5	TRBJ1-5	-
TGTGCCAGCAGCTTAGGACAGGGGGCCTCTGAAGCTTTCTTT	CASSLGQGASEAFF	14	-	TRBV11-3	TRBJ1-1	TRBD1
TGCAGCGTTAACCCGAGCCAGGGGGACTCCGGGGAGCTGTTTTTT	CSVNPSQGDSGELFF	15	few	TRBV29-1	TRBJ2-2	-
TGTGCCACCAGCAGAGTCCCTATTCAGGGGCGGACTGAAGCTTTCTTT	CATSRVPIQGRTEAFF	16	-	TRBV15	TRBJ1-1	-
TGTGCCAGCAGACCTAAGACAGTCTCCTACGAGCAGTACTTC	CASRPKTVSYEQYF	14	-	TRBV6-5	TRBJ2-7	-
TGTGCCAGCAGCCCCTTTGGACTAGCGGGGAGTTCAGGGGAGCTGTTTTTT	CASSPFGLAGSSGELFF	17	-	TRBV7-3	TRBJ2-2	TRBD2
TGTGCCAGCAGCCAGGACAGGGTTCGGACCGGGGAGCTGTTTTTT	CASSQDRVRTGELFF	15	-	TRBV3-1/TRBV3-2	TRBJ2-2	TRBD1
TGTGCCAGCAGTCTCAGCGGGGCCCAAGAGACCCAGTACTTC	CASSLSGAQETQYF	14	-	TRBV27	TRBJ2-5	TRBD2
TGTGCCAGCAAACCGGGACTAGGAGACTACGAGCAGTACTTC	CASKPGLGDYEQYF	14	-	TRBV5-6	TRBJ2-7	TRBD2
TGTGCCAGCAGCACGGGCGGGGGCCACCCCTACAATGAGCAGTTCTTC	CASSTGGGHPYNEQFF	16	-	TRBV7-3	TRBJ2-1	-
TGTGCCAGCAGTTACTCGTATCGCGGCAGGGACATTCAGTACTTC	CASSYSYRGRDIQYF	15	-	TRBV6-2/TRBV6-3	TRBJ2-4	-
TGTGCCAGCAGCCTGACAGGGAGTTACAATGAGCAGTTCTTC	CASSLTGSYNEQFF	14	-	TRBV11-3	TRBJ2-1	TRBD1
TGTGCCAGCAGCCCACCCTACCTATTTGCCGGGGAGCTGTTTTTT	CASSPPYLFAGELFF	15	-	TRBV14	TRBJ2-2	-
TGTGCCAGCAGCCCAGCGGAATCGGGGGAGCAGTACTTC	CASSPAESGEQYF	13	-	TRBV9	TRBJ2-7	-
TGTGCCAGCAGCTTAGGTCAGGGGTTAATGAACACTGAAGCTTTCTTT	CASSLGQGLMNTEAFF	16	-	TRBV7-9	TRBJ1-1	-
TGCGCCAGCAGCCAAGACCGGGGGAACGAGCAGTACTTC	CASSQDRGNEQYF	13	-	TRBV4-3	TRBJ2-7	-
TGTGCCAGCAGCGTAGGGCAAGACACTGAAGCTTTCTTT	CASSVGQDTEAFF	13	-	TRBV9	TRBJ1-1	-
TGCGCCAGCAGCCAAGCGCCACAGGGACGTGGCTACACCTTC	CASSQAPQGRGYTF	14	-	TRBV4-1	TRBJ1-2	-
TGTGCCAGCAGTTCCCCAGGGGCTGGGGCCAACGTCCTGACTTTC	CASSSPGAGANVLTF	15	-	TRBV27	TRBJ2-6	-
TGCGCCAGCAGCCAAGGGGGCCGGAACAGTTTTTGGAGCACTGAAGCTTTCTTT	CASSQGGRNSFWSTEAFF	18	-	TRBV4-1	TRBJ1-1	-
TGTGCCATCAGTGATCGGGAGAGCTCCTACGAGCAGTACTTC	CAISDRESSYEQYF	14	few	TRBV10-3	TRBJ2-7	-
TGTGCCAGCAGTCGTCCCGGGACAGGGTCCGACACTGAAGCTTTCTTT	CASSRPGTGSDTEAFF	16	-	TRBV5-6	TRBJ1-1	TRBD1
TGTGCCACCAGCCCCTACAGAGCTAACTATGGCTACACCTTC	CATSPYRANYGYTF	14	few	TRBV15	TRBJ1-2	-
TGTGCCAGTATCGGACAAGCTTCTAACTATGGCTACACCTTC	CASIGQASNYGYTF	14	-	TRBV19	TRBJ1-2	-
TGCGCCAGCAGAGACCGGGACACAGATACGCAGTATTTT	CASRDRDTDTQYF	13	-	TRBV10-1	TRBJ2-3	-
TGCAGCGTTCGGGGTGGGAGGAACACTGAAGCTTTCTTT	CSVRGGRNTEAFF	13	-	TRBV29-1	TRBJ1-1	-
TGTGCCAGCTCCGGGGGAGGTATGAGGGGCACTGAAGCTTTCTTT	CASSGGGMRGTEAFF	15	few	TRBV18	TRBJ1-1	-
TGTGCCAGCAGTCAGGGACAGGGGCAGAACTATGGCTACACCTTC	CASSQGQGQNYGYTF	15	-	TRBV2	TRBJ1-2	TRBD1
TGCGCCAGCAGCCAAGATCCCGGCAGGGGCGTCGGCTACACCTTC	CASSQDPGRGVGYTF	15	-	TRBV4-3	TRBJ1-2	-
TGTGCCAGCAGCTTAGCCGGGACAGGGAATGGCTACACCTTC	CASSLAGTGNGYTF	14	-	TRBV7-2	TRBJ1-2	TRBD1
TGTGCCACCAGACCAACAGGGGCAAACACCATATATTTT	CATRPTGANTIYF	13	-	TRBV15	TRBJ1-3	TRBD1
TGTGCCAGCAGCTTGGCCGGGGATCCGAATTCACCCCTCCACTTT	CASSLAGDPNSPLHF	15	-	TRBV5-5	TRBJ1-6	-